The clone carrying this T cell receptor beta chain showed up just a few times. The trim removed 4 bases at V and 3 bases at J, leaving 15 bases unmatched. The CDR3 loop spans 20 amino acids. Per the germline V gene, CDR1 is MNHEY and CDR2 is SVGEGT. These data originate in a study of regulatory T cells in long-lasting Graves disease. Time point described: newly diagnosed GD, antithyroid drugs for less than 3 months. From PBMCs, RNA was extracted and then used to make the TCR library. Construction of the TCR beta libraries employed iRepertoire HTBI primers in conjunction with Arm-PCR of CDR3 regions. TCRdb itself ran the multiplex PCR reads through MiXCR, one entry per CDR3 protein. The sample yields 420,000 or so distinct CDR3 sequences, about a sixth seen once. This sample was also put to use in a study of T cells in Graves' hyperthyroidism and ophthalmopathy. That source notes: Uncontrolled infection, other autoimmune disease, pregnancy or lactation disqualified patients from enrolment.

V gene TRBV6-2 or TRBV6-3 combines with J gene TRBJ2-2; 12 bases fit TRBD2. This TCR came from a woman in her late teens or twenties with Graves disease. The material was peripheral blood mononuclear cells (PBMCs), obtained at new diagnosis, from a patient treated with antithyroid drugs. CDR3 DNA sequence: TGTGCCAGCAGTTGCTCGGGCCTACTAGCGGGAGGCCGGGACACCGGGGAGCTGTTTTTT. The encoded protein is CASSCSGLLAGGRDTGELFF.